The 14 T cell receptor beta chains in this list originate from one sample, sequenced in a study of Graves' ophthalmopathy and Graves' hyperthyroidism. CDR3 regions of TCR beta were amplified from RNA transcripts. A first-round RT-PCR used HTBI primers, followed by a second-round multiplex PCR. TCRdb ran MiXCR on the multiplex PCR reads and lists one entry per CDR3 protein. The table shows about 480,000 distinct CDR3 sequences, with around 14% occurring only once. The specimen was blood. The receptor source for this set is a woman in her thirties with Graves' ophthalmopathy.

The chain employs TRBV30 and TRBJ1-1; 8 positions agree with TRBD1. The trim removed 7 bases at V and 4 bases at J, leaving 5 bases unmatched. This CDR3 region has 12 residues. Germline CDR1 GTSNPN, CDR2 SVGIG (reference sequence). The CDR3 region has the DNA TGTGCCTTGGACAGGGAGGGCACTGAAGCTTTCTTT. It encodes CALDREGTEAFF.

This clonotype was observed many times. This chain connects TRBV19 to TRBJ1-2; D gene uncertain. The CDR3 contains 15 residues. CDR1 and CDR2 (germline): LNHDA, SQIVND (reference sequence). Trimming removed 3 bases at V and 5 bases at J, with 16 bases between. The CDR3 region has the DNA TGTGCCAGTAGTATTGTCGGCAGGCGCACTTATGGCTACACCTTC. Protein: CASSIVGRRTYGYTF.

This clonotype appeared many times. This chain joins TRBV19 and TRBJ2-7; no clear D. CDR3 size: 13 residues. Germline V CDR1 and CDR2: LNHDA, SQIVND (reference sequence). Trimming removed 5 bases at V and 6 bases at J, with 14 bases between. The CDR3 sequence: CASSLDERGEQYF. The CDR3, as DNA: TGTGCCAGTAGTCTTGATGAGCGTGGCGAGCAGTACTTC.

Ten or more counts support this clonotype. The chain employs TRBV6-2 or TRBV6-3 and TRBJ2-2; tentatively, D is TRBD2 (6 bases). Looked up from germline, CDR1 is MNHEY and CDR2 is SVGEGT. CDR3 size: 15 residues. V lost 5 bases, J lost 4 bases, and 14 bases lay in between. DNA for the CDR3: TGTGCCAGCAGTCCGGACTACACGAGCACCGGGGAGCTGTTTTTT. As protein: CASSPDYTSTGELFF.

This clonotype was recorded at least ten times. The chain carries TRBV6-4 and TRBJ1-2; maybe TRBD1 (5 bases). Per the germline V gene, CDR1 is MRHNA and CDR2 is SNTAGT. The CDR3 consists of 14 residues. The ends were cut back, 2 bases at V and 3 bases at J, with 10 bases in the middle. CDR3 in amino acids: CASSDRDSDYGYTF. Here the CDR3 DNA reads TGTGCCAGCAGTGACCGTGACAGTGACTATGGCTACACCTTC.

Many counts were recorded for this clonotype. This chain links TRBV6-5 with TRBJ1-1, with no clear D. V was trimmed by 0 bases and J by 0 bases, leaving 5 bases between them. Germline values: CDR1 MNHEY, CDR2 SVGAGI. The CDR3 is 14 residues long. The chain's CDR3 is CASSYSQVNTEAFF. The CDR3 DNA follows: TGTGCCAGCAGTTACTCCCAGGTGAACACTGAAGCTTTCTTT.

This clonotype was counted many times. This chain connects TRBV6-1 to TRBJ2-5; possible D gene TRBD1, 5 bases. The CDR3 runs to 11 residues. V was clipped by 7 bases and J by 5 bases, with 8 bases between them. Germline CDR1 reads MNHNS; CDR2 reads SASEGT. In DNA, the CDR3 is TGTGCCAGCAAAGGGGTGGAGACCCAGTACTTC. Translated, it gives CASKGVETQYF.

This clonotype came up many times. The CDR3 bases are TGTGCCAGCAGCCCGCATCCGGGACTCACGAACACCGGGGAGCTGTTTTTT. Amino acids: CASSPHPGLTNTGELFF. V is TRBV11-2 and J is TRBJ2-2, with D perhaps TRBD2 (6 bases). The CDR3 spans 17 residues. V lost 5 bases and J 0 bases, leaving 16 bases between the germline ends. Germline V CDR1 and CDR2: SGHAT, FQNNGV.

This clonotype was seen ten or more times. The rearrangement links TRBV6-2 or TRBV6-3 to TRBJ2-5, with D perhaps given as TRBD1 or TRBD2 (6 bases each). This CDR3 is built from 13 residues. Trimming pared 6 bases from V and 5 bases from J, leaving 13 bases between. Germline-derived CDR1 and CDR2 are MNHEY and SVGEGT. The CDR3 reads CASRPTGRETQYF. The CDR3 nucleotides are TGTGCCAGCAGGCCCACAGGGAGGGAGACCCAGTACTTC.

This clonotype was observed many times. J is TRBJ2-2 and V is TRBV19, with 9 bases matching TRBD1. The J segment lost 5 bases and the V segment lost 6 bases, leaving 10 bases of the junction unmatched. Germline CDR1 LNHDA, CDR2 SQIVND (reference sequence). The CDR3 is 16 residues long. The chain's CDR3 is CASSAPGTGRTGELFF. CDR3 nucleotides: TGTGCCAGTAGCGCGCCCGGGACAGGGAGGACCGGGGAGCTGTTTTTT.

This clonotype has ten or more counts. The CDR3 DNA reads TGTGCCAGCAGTGAGGACAGGTCGGGGGAGACCCAGTACTTC. It codes for CASSEDRSGETQYF. This chain joins TRBV2 and TRBJ2-5; 7 bases match TRBD1. The trim removed 3 bases at V and 5 bases at J, leaving 6 bases unmatched. This CDR3 contains 14 residues. CDR1 is SNHLY and CDR2 is FYNNEI in the germline V gene.

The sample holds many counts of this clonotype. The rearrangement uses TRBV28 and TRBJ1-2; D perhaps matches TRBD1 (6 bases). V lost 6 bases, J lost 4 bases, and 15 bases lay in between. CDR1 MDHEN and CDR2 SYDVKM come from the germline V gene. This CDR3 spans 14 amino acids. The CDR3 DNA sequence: TGTGCCAGCAGGGACTCGACAGGAGGCTATGGCTACACCTTC. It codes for CASRDSTGGYGYTF.

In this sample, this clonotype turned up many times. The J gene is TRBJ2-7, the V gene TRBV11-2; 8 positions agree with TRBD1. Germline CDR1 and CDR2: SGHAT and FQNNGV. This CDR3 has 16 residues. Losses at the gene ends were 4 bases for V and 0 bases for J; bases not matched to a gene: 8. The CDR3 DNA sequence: TGTGCCAGCAGCTCCCTCCCGGGACAGGTCTCCTACGAGCAGTACTTC. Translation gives CASSSLPGQVSYEQYF.

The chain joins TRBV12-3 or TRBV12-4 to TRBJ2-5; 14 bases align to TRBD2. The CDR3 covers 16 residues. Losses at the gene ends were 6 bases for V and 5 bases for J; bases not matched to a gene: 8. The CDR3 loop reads CASRTGTSGSTETQYF. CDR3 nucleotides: TGTGCCAGCAGGACCGGGACTAGCGGGAGTACGGAGACCCAGTACTTC.